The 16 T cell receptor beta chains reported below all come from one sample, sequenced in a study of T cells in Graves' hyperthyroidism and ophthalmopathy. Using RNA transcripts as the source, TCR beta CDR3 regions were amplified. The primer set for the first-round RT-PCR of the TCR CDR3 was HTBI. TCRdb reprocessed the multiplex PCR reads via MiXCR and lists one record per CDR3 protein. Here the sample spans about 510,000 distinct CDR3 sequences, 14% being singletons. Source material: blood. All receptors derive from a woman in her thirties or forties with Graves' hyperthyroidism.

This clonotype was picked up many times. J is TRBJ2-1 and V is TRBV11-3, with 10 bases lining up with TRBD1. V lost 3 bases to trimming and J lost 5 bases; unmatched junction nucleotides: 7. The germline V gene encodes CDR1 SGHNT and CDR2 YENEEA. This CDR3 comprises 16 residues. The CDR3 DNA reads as TGTGCCAGCAGCTTGGGACAGGGGAGTCGGAACAATGAGCAGTTCTTC. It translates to CASSLGQGSRNNEQFF.

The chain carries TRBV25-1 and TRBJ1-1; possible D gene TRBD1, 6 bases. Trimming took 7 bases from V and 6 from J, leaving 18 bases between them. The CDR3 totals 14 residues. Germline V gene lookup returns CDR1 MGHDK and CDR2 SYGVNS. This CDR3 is CASMFSGGLAEAFF. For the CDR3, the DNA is TGTGCCAGCATGTTCTCGGGGGGCTTGGCTGAAGCTTTCTTT.

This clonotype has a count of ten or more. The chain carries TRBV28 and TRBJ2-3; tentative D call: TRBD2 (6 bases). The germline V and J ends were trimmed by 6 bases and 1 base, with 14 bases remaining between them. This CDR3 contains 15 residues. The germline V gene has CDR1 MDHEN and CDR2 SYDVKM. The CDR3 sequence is CASSSRGVGTDTQYF. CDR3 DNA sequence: TGTGCCAGCAGCTCCCGCGGGGTCGGCACAGATACGCAGTATTTT.

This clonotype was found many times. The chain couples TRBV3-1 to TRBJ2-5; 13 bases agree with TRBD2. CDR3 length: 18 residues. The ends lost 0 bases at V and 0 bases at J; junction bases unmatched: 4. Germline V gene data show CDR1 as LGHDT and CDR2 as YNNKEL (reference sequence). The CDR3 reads CASSQDQTSGGYQETQYF. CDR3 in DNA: TGTGCCAGCAGCCAAGACCAGACTAGCGGGGGGTACCAAGAGACCCAGTACTTC.

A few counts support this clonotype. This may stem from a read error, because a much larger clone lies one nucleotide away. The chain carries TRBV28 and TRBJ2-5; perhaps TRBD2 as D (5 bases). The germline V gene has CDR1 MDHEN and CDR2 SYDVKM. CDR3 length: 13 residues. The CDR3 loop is CARSFRGPETQYF. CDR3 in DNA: TGTGCCAGGAGTTTTCGGGGTCCGGAGACCCAGTACTTC.

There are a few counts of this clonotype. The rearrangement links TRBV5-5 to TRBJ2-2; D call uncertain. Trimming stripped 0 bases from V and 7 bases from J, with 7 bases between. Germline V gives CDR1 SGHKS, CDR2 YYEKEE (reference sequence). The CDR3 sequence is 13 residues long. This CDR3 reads CASSLELNGELFF. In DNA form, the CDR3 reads TGTGCCAGCAGCTTGGAACTCAACGGGGAGCTGTTTTTT.

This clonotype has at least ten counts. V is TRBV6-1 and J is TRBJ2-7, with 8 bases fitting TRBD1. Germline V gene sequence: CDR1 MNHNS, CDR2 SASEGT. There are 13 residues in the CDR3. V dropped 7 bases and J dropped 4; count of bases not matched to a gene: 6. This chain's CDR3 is CASIAGGGYEQYF. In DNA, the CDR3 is TGTGCCAGCATCGCAGGGGGCGGGTACGAGCAGTACTTC.

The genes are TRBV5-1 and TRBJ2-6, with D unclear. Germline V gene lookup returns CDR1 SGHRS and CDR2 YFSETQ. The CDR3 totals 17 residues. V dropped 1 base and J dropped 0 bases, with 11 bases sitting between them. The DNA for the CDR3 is TGCGCCAGCAGCTTGCGGGTCAGCCTCTCTGGGGCCAACGTCCTGACTTTC. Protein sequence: CASSLRVSLSGANVLTF.

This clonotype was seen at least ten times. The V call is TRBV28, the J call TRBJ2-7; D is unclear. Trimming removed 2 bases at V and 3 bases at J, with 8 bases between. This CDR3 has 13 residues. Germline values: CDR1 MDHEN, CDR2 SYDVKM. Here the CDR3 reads CASSLISYYEQYF. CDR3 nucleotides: TGTGCCAGCAGTTTAATCAGTTACTACGAGCAGTACTTC. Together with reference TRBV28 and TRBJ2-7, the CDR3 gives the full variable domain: DVKVTQSSRYLVKRTGEKVFLECVQDMDHENMFWYRQDPGLGLRLIYFSYDVKMKEKGDIPEGYSVSREKKERFSLILESASTNQTSMYLCASSLISYYEQYFGPGTRLTVT.

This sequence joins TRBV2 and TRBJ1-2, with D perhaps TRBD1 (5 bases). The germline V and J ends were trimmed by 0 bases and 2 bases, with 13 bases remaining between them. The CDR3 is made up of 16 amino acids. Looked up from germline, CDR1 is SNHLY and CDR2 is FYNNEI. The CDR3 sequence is CASSEAPGGPNYGYTF. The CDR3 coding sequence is TGTGCCAGCAGTGAAGCGCCTGGGGGACCGAACTATGGCTACACCTTC.

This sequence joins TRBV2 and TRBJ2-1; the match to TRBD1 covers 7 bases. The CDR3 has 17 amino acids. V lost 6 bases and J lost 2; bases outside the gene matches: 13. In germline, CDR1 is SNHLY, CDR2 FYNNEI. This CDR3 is CASSQAGQGVTYNEQFF. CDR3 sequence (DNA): TGTGCCAGCAGCCAAGCCGGGCAGGGGGTTACCTACAATGAGCAGTTCTTC.

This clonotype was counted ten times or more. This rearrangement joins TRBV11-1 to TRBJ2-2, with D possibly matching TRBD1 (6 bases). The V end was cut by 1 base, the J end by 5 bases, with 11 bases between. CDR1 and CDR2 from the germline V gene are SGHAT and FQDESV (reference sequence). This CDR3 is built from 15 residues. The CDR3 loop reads CASSLVYRATGELFF. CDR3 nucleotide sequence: TGTGCCAGCAGCTTAGTGTACAGGGCGACCGGGGAGCTGTTTTTT.

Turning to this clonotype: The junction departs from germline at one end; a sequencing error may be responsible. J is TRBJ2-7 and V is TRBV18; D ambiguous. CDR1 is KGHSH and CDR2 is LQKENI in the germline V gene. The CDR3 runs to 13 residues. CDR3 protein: CASSLGNSYEQCF. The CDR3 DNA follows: TGTGCCAGCTCACTAGGGAATTCCTACGAGCAGTGCTTC. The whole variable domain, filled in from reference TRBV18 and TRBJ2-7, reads NAGVMQNPRHLVRRRGQEARLRCSPMKGHSHVYWYRQLPEEGLKFMVYLQKENIIDESGMPKERFSAEFPKEGPSILRIQQVVRGDSAAYFCASSLGNSYEQCFGPGTRLTVT.

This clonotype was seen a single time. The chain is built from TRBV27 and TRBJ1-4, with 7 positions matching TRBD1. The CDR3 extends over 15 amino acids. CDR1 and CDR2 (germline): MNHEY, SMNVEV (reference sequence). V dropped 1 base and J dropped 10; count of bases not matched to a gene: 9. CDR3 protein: CASSLFSGGIIKLFF. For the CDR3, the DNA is TGTGCCAGCAGTTTATTTTCAGGGGGTATTATAAAACTGTTTTTT.

CDR3 amino acids: CAIESTSGTYEQYF. CDR3 coding DNA: TGTGCCATCGAATCGACTAGCGGGACTTACGAGCAGTACTTC. This sequence joins TRBV28 and TRBJ2-7; 11 nucleotides match TRBD2. There are 14 residues in the CDR3. V gave up 10 bases and J gave up 4 bases; unmatched junction bases: 9. Germline V gives CDR1 MDHEN, CDR2 SYDVKM.

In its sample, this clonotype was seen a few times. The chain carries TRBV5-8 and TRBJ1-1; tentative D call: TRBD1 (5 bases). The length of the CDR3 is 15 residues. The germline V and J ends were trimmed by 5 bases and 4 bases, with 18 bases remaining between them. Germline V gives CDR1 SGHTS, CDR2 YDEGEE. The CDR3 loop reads CASSSSQGTFTEAFF. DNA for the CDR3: TGTGCCAGCAGTTCCTCCCAGGGCACCTTCACTGAAGCTTTCTTT. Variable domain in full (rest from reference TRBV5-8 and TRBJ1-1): EAGVTQSPTHLIKTRGQQATLRCSPISGHTSVYWYQQALGLGLQFLLWYDEGEERNRGNFPPRFSGRQFPNYSSELNVNALELEDSALYLCASSSSQGTFTEAFFGQGTRLTVV.